The clone carrying this T cell receptor beta chain was seen many times. Its antigen is not known. Germline V lookup: CDR1 MDHEN, CDR2 SYDVKM. The CDR3 has 15 residues. The V segment lost 3 bases and the J segment 4 bases; nucleotides outside the gene matches: 6. Amplified regions were TCR beta CDR3 sequences from RNA transcripts. The study used the HTBI primer set for a first-round RT-PCR of the TCR CDR3. TCRdb redid the calling of the multiplex PCR reads with MiXCR, one entry per CDR3 protein. The sample has some 320,000 distinct CDR3 sequences, about 13% seen once. These data come from a study of T cells in Graves' hyperthyroidism and ophthalmopathy. General study findings and limits: The model forecast ophthalmopathy, anticipating it by a median around 6.5 months before onset. Most clonotypes expanded in the thyroid (above 0.001) were also present in blood.

The material sequenced was blood. This TCR was recovered from a woman aged 40 to 50 with Graves' ophthalmopathy. This chain connects TRBV28 to TRBJ2-5, with 9 bases that match TRBD2. CDR3 DNA: TGTGCCAGCAGTTTTTTAGCGGGAGAGGTAGAGACCCAGTACTTC. This codes for CASSFLAGEVETQYF. Variable domain in full (rest from reference TRBV28 and TRBJ2-5): DVKVTQSSRYLVKRTGEKVFLECVQDMDHENMFWYRQDPGLGLRLIYFSYDVKMKEKGDIPEGYSVSREKKERFSLILESASTNQTSMYLCASSFLAGEVETQYFGPGTRLLVL.